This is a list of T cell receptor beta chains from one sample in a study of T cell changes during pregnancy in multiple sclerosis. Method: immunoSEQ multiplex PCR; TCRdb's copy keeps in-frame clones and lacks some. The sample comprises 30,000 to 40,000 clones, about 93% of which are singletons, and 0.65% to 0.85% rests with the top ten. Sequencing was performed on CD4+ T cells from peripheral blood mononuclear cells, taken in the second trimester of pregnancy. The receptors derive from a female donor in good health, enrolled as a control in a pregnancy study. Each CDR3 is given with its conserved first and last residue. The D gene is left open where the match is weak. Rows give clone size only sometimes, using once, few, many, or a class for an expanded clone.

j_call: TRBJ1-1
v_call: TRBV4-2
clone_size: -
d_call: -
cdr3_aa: CASSQVGAGSTEAFF
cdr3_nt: TGTGCCAGCAGCCAAGTAGGGGCGGGGAGCACTGAAGCTTTCTTT

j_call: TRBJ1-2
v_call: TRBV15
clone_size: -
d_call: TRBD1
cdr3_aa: CATSRETGTYGYTF
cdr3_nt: TGTGCCACCAGCAGAGAGACAGGGACCTATGGCTACACCTTC

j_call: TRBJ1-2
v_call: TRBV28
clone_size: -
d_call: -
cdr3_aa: CASSRGTTGDYGYTF
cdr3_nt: TGTGCCAGCAGTAGGGGGACAACAGGAGACTATGGCTACACCTTC

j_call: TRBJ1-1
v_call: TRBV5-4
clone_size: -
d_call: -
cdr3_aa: CASSSYRRTNTEAFF
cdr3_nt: TGTGCCAGCAGCTCGTATCGCAGGACTAACACTGAAGCTTTCTTT

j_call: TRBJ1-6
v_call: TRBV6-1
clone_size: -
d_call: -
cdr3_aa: CASREGSPLHF
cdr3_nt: TGTGCCAGCAGAGAGGGTTCACCCCTCCACTTT

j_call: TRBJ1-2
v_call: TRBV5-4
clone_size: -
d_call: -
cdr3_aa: CANSLVAGRGYGYTF
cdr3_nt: TGTGCCAACAGCTTGGTGGCAGGGCGGGGGTATGGCTACACCTTC

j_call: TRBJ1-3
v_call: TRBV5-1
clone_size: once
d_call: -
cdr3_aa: CASSLGSGYSGNTIYF
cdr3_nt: TGCGCCAGCAGCTTGGGATCAGGGTACTCTGGAAACACCATATATTTT

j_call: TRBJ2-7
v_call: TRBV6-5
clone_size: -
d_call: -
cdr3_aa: CASSPRRGRDEQYF
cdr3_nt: TGTGCCAGCAGCCCCCGGCGGGGGCGAGACGAGCAGTACTTC

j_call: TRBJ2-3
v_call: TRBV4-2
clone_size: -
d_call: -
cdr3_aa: CASSQDRSSTDTQYF
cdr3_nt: TGTGCCAGCAGCCAAGATAGGAGCAGCACAGATACGCAGTATTTT

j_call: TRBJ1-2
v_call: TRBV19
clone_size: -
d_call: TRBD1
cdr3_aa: CASSLTGGTGYTF
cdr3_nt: TGTGCCAGTTCACTTACAGGGGGTACTGGCTACACCTTC

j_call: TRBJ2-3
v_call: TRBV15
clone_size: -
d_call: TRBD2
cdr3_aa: CATSRMSSGGADTQYF
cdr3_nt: TGTGCCACCAGTCGAATGTCTAGCGGGGGAGCAGATACGCAGTATTTT

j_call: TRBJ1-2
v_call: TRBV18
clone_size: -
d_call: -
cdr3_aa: CASSSQDIYGYTF
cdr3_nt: TGTGCCAGCTCATCACAGGACATCTATGGCTACACCTTC

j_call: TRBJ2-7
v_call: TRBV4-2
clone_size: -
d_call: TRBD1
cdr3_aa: CASSQGTGVGEQYF
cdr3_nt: TGTGCCAGCAGCCAGGGGACAGGGGTGGGCGAGCAGTACTTC

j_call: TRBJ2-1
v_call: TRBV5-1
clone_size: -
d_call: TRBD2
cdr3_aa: CASSFSGGHNEQFF
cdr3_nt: TGCGCCAGCAGTTTTAGCGGGGGACACAATGAGCAGTTCTTC

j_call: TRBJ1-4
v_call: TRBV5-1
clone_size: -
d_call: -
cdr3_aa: CASSVTGQPNAGGEKLFF
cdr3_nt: TGCGCCAGCAGCGTGACCGGGCAACCCAACGCCGGGGGTGAAAAACTGTTTTTT

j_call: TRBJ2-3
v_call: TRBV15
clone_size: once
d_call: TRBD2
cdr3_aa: CATSRGSGGSTDTQYF
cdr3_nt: TGTGCCACCAGCAGAGGTAGCGGGGGGAGCACAGATACGCAGTATTTT

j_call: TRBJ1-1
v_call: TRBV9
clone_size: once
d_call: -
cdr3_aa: CASSPPRQMMNTEAFF
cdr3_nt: TGTGCCAGCAGCCCCCCCCGACAGATGATGAACACTGAAGCTTTCTTT

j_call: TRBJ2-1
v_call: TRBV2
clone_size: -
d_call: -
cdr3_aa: CASVRGVSYNEQFF
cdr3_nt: TGTGCCAGCGTGCGGGGTGTATCCTACAATGAGCAGTTCTTC

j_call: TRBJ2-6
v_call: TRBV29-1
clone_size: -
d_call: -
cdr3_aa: CSVAPGASGANVLTF
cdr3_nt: TGCAGCGTTGCTCCTGGGGCCTCTGGGGCCAACGTCCTGACTTTC

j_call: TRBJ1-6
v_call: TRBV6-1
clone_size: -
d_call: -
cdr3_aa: CASSEVRGYNSPLHF
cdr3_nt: TGTGCCAGCAGTGAAGTGCGGGGCTATAATTCACCCCTCCACTTT

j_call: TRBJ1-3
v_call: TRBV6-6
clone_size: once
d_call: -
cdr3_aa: CASSSSELTIYF
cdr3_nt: TGTGCCAGCAGTTCCTCAGAGTTGACCATATATTTT

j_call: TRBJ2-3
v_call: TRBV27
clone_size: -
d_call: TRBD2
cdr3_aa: CASSLYSGTSASRGTQYF
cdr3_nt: TGTGCCAGCAGCCTTTACTCCGGGACTAGCGCCTCCCGGGGTACGCAGTATTTT

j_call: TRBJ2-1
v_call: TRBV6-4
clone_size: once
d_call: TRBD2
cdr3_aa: CASSDSWRGGSYNEQFF
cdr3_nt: TGTGCCAGCAGTGACTCTTGGCGGGGGGGATCATACAATGAGCAGTTCTTC

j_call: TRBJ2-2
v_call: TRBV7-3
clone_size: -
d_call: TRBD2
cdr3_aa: CASSPSRAGGIGELFF
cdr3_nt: TGTGCCAGCAGCCCCAGCCGAGCGGGGGGGATCGGGGAGCTGTTTTTT

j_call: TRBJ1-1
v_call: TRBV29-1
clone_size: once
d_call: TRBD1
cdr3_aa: CPPPGQGMKGRFDTEAFF
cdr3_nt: TGCCCCCCCCCGGGACAGGGAATGAAGGGAAGGTTTGACACTGAAGCTTTCTTT

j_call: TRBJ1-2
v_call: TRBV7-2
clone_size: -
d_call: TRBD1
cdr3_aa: CASSFYSTGSDYGYTF
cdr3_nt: TGTGCCAGCAGCTTTTATTCGACAGGGAGCGACTATGGCTACACCTTC

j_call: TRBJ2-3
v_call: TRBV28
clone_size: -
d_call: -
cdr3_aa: CASSLVRTGQFADTQYF
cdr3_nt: TGTGCCAGCAGTTTAGTCCGAACAGGGCAGTTCGCAGATACGCAGTATTTT

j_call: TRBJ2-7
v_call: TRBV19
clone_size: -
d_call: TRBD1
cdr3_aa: CASSSTTGASYEQYF
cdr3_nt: TGTGCCAGTAGTTCAACGACAGGGGCTTCCTACGAGCAGTACTTC

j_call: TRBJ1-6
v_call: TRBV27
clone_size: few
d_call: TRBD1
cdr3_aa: CASRPRTGIYNSPLHF
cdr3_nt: TGTGCCAGCAGACCTCGGACAGGGATATATAATTCACCCCTCCACTTT

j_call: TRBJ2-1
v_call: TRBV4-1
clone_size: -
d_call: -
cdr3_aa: CASRTSPSSNEQFF
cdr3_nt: TGCGCCAGCCGAACTAGCCCGTCTTCCAATGAGCAGTTCTTC

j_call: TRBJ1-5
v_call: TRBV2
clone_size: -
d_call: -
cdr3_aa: CASSDISGYSNQPQHF
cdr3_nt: TGTGCCAGCAGTGATATTTCGGGTTATAGCAATCAGCCCCAGCATTTT

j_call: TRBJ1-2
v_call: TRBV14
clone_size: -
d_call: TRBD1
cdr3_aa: CASSPPGQEFYGYTF
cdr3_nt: TGTGCCAGCAGCCCACCCGGACAGGAGTTCTATGGCTACACCTTC

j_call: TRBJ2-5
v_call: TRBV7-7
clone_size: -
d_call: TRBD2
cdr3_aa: CASSLAPRGGIGLAGGRETQYF
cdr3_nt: TGTGCTAGCAGCTTAGCGCCGCGGGGCGGAATAGGCCTAGCGGGGGGTCGGGAGACCCAGTACTTC

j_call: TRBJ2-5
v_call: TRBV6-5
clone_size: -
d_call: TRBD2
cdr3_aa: CASSTRGGETQYF
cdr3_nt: TGTGCCAGCAGTACCCGGGGGGGGGAGACCCAGTACTTC

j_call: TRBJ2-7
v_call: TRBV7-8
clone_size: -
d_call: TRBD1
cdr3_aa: CASSLRDRGVAYEQYF
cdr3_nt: TGTGCCAGCAGCCTCCGGGACAGGGGCGTAGCTTACGAGCAGTACTTC

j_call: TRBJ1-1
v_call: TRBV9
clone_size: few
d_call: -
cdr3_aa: CASSVQQMNTEAFF
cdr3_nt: TGTGCCAGCAGCGTACAACAGATGAACACTGAAGCTTTCTTT

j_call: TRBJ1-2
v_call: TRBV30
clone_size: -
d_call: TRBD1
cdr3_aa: CAWRGRDRGLYGYTF
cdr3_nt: TGTGCCTGGAGAGGTCGGGACAGGGGGCTTTATGGCTACACCTTC

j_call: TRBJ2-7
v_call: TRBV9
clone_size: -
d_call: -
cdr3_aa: CASSVDGAAPYEQYF
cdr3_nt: TGTGCCAGCAGCGTAGATGGGGCGGCTCCCTACGAGCAGTACTTC

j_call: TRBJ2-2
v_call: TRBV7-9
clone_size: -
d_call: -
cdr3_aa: CASSPDWNTGELFF
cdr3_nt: TGTGCCAGCAGCCCAGACTGGAACACCGGGGAGCTGTTTTTT

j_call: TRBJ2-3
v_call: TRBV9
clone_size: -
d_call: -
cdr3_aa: CASSESPYGDTQYF
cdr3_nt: TGTGCCAGCAGCGAGTCCCCGTACGGTGATACGCAGTATTTT

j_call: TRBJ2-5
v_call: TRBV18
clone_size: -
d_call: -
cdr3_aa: CASTESREKTQYF
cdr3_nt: TGTGCCAGCACAGAGAGTAGAGAGAAGACCCAGTACTTC

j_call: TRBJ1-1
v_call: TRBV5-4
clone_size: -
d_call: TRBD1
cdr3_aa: CASSQMTGGLNTEAFF
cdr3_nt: TGTGCCAGCAGCCAGATGACAGGGGGACTGAACACTGAAGCTTTCTTT

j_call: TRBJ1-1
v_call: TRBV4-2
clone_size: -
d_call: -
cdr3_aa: CASSQLQGTEAFF
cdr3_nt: TGTGCCAGCAGCCAATTACAGGGTACTGAAGCTTTCTTT

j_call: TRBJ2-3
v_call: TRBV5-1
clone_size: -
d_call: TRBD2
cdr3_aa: CASSLDSGSDTQYF
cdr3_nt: TGCGCCAGCAGCTTGGATAGCGGGTCAGATACGCAGTATTTT

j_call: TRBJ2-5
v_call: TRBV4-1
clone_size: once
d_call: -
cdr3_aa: CASSQEFRTHQETQYF
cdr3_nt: TGCGCCAGCAGCCAAGAGTTCCGGACACACCAAGAGACCCAGTACTTC

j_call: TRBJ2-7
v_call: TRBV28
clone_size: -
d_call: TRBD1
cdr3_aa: CASRMTGARYEQYF
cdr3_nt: TGTGCCAGCAGGATGACAGGGGCCCGCTACGAGCAGTACTTC

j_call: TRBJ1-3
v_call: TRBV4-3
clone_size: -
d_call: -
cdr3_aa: CASSQQLQGRNTIYF
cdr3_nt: TGCGCCAGCAGCCAACAACTACAGGGACGAAACACCATATATTTT

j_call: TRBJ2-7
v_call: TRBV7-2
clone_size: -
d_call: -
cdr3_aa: CASSAAGQGHEQYF
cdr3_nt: TGTGCCAGCAGCGCTGCTGGGCAGGGGCACGAGCAGTACTTC

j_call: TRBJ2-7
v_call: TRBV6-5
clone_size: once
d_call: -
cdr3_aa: CASTGSGYEQYF
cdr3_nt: TGTGCCAGCACAGGGTCAGGGTACGAGCAGTACTTC

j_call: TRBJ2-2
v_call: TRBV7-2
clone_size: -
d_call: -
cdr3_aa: CASSPWGANTGELFF
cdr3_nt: TGTGCCAGCAGCCCGTGGGGGGCGAACACCGGGGAGCTGTTTTTT

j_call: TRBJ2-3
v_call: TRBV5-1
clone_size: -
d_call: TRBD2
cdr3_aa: CASSLGRGDTDTQYF
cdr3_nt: TGCGCCAGCAGCTTGGGTCGGGGGGACACAGATACGCAGTATTTT

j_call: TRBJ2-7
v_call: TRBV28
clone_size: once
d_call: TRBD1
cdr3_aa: CASTQGQGVNLGF
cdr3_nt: TGTGCCAGCACCCAAGGTCAGGGGGTGAACTTAGGCTTC

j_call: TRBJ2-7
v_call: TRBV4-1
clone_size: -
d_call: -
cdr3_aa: CASSRDRVRVNEQYF
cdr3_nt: TGCGCCAGCAGCCGAGATCGGGTCAGGGTGAACGAGCAGTACTTC

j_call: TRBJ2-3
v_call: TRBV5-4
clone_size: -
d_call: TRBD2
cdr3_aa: CASSPGLARVADTQYF
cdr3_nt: TGTGCCAGCAGCCCGGGACTAGCGAGGGTCGCAGATACGCAGTATTTT

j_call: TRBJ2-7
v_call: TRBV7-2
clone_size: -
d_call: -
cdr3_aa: CASSLVAQGAYEQYF
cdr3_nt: TGTGCCAGCAGCTTAGTCGCACAGGGCGCCTACGAGCAGTACTTC

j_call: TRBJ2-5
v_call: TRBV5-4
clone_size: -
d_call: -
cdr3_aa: CASSLTGQTQYF
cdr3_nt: TGTGCCAGCAGCTTGACGGGTCAGACCCAGTACTTC

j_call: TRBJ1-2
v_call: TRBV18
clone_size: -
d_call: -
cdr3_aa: CASFPSQGKGYTF
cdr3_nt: TGTGCCAGCTTCCCTTCACAGGGAAAAGGCTACACCTTC